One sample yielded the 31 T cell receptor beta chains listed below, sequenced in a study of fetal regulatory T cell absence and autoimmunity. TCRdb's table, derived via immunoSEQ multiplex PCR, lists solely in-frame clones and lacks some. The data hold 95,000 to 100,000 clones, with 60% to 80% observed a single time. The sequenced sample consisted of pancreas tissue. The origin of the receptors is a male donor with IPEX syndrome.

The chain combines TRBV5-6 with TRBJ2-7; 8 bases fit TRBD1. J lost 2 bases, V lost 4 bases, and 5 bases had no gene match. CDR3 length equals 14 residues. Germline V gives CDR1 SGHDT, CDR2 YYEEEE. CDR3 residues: CASSPETGAYEQYF. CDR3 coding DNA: TGTGCCAGCAGCCCGGAGACAGGGGCCTACGAGCAGTACTTC.

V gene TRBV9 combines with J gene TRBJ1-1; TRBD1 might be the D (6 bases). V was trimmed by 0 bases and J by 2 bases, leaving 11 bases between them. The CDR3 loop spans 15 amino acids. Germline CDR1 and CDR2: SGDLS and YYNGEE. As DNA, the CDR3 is TGTGCCAGCAGCGTAGAGAGGGGGTTAAACACTGAAGCTTTCTTT. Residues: CASSVERGLNTEAFF.

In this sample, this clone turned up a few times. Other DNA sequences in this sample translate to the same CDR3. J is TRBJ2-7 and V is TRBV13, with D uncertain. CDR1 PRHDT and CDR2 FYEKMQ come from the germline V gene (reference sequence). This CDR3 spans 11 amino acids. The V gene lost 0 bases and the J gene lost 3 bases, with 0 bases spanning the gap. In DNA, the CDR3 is TGTGCCAGCAGCTTAGGCTACGAGCAGTACTTC. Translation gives CASSLGYEQYF.

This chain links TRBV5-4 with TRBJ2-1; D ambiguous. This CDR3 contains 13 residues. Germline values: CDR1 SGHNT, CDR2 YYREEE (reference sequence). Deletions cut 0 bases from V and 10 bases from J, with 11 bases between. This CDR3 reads CASSLGPLGEQFF. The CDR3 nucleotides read TGTGCCAGCAGCTTGGGCCCCCTCGGCGAGCAGTTCTTC. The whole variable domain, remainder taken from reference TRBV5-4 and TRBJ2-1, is ETGVTQSPTHLIKTRGQQVTLRCSSQSGHNTVSWYQQALGQGPQFIFQYYREEENGRGNFPPRFSGLQFPNYSSELNVNALELDDSALYLCASSLGPLGEQFFGPGTRLTVL.

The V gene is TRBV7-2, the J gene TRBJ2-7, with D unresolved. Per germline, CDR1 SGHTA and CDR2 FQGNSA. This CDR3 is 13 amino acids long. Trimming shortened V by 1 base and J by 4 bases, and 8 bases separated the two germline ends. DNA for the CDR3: TGTGCCAGCAGCTTAGGCGACGGTTACGAGCAGTACTTC. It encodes CASSLGDGYEQYF.

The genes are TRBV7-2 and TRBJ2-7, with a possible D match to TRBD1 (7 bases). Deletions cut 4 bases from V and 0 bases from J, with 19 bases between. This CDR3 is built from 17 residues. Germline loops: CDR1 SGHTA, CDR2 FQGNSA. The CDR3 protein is CASSSDGGTASSYEQYF. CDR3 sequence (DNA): TGTGCCAGCAGCTCTGATGGGGGGACAGCCAGCTCCTACGAGCAGTACTTC.

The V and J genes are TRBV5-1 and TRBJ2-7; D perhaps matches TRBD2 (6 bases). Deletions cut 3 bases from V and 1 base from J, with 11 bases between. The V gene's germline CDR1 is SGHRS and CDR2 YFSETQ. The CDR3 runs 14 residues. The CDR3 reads CASSYRGLSYEQYF. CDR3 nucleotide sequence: TGCGCCAGCAGCTACCGTGGACTATCCTACGAGCAGTACTTC.

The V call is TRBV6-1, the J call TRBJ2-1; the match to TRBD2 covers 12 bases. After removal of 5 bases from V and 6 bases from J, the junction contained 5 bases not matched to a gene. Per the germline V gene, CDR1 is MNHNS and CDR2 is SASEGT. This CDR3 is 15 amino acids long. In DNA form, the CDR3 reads TGTGCCAGCAGTTTGAGGACTAGCGGGGCCAATGAGCAGTTCTTC. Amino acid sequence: CASSLRTSGANEQFF.

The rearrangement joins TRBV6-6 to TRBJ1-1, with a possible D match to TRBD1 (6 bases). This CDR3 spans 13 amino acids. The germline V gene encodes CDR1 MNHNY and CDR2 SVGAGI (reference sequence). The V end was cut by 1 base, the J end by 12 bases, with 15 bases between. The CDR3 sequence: CASSYWPGDESFF. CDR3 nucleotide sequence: TGTGCCAGCAGTTACTGGCCAGGGGATGAGTCTTTCTTT.

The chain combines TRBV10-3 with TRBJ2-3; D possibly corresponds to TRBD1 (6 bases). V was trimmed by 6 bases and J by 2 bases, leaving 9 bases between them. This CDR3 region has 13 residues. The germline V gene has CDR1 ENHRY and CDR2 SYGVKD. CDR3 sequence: CAIRDSVTDTQYF. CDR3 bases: TGTGCCATCAGGGACAGCGTCACAGATACGCAGTATTTT.

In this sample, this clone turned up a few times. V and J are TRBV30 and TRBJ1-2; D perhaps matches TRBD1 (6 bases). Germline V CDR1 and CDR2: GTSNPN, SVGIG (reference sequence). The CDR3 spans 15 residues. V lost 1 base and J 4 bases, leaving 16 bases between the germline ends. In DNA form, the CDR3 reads TGTGCCTGGAGTGATTACAGGGAAAGGGGCTATGGCTACACCTTC. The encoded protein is CAWSDYRERGYGYTF.

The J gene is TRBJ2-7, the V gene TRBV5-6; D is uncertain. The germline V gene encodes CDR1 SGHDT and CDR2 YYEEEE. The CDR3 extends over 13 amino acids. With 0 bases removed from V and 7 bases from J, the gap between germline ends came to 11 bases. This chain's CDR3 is CASSLAASQEQYF. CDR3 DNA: TGTGCCAGCAGCTTGGCGGCATCCCAGGAGCAGTACTTC. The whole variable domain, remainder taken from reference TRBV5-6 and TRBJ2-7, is DAGVTQSPTHLIKTRGQQVTLRCSPKSGHDTVSWYQQALGQGPQFIFQYYEEEERQRGNFPDRFSGHQFPNYSSELNVNALLLGDSALYLCASSLAASQEQYFGPGTRLTVT.

Here the CDR3 reads CATSRDRTGAGGYTF. The CDR3 DNA sequence: TGTGCCACCAGCAGAGATCGTACAGGGGCTGGCGGCTACACCTTC. The J gene is TRBJ1-2, the V gene TRBV15; TRBD1 agrees at 7 bases. Germline V gives CDR1 LNHNV, CDR2 YYDKDF (reference sequence). The CDR3 runs 15 residues. V trimming: 0 bases; J trimming: 8 bases; junction bases outside the gene matches: 9.

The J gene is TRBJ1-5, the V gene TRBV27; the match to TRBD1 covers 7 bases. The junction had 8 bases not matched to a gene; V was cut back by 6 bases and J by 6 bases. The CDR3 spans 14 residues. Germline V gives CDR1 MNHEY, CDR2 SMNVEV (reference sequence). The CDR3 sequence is CASRPTGLSQPQHF. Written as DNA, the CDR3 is TGTGCCAGCAGACCGACAGGGTTGAGTCAGCCCCAGCATTTT.

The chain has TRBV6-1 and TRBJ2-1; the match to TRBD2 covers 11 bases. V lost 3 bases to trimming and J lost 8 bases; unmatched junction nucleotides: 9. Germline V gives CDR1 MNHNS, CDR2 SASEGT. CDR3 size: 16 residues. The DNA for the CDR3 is TGTGCCAGCAGTGATGCGGGACTAGCGGCCTTAGATGAGCAGTTCTTC. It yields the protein CASSDAGLAALDEQFF.

CDR3 sequence reads: CAWSNNRGPSNTEAFF. The CDR3 region has the DNA TGTGCCTGGAGTAACAACAGGGGTCCCTCGAACACTGAAGCTTTCTTT. J is TRBJ1-1 and V is TRBV30, with 7 bases aligning to TRBD1. V shed 2 bases, J shed 1 base, and the junction held 10 bases outside the gene matches. The germline V gene encodes CDR1 GTSNPN and CDR2 SVGIG (reference sequence). The CDR3 is 16 amino acids.

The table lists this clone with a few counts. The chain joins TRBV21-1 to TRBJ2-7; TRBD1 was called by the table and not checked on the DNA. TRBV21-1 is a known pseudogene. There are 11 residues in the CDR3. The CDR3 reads CASSKQYEQYF. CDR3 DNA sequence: TGTGCCAGCAGCAAACAATACGAGCAGTACTTC.

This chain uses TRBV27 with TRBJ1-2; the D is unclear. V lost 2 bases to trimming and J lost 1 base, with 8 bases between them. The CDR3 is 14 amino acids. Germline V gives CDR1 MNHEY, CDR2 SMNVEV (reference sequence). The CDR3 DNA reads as TGTGCCAGCAGTTTACTGGCGGGTAACTATGGCTACACCTTC. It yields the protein CASSLLAGNYGYTF.

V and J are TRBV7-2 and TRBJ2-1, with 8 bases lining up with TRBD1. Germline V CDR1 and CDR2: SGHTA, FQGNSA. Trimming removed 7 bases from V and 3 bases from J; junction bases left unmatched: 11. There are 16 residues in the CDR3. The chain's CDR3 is CASTLTGVSSYNEQFF. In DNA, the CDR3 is TGTGCCAGCACCTTGACAGGGGTCTCCAGCTACAATGAGCAGTTCTTC.

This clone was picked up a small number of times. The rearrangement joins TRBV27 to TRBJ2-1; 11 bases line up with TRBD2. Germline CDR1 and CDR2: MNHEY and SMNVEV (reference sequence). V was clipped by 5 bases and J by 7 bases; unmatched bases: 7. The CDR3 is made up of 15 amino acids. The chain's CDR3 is CASSLAGGPANEQFF. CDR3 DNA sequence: TGTGCCAGCAGTCTAGCGGGAGGCCCAGCAAATGAGCAGTTCTTC.

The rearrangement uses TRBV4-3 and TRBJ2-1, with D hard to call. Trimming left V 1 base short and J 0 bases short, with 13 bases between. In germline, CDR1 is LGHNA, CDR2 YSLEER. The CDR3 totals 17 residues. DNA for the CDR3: TGCGCCAGCAGCCAAGCCTTAGCCGTGAGCTCCTACAATGAGCAGTTCTTC. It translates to CASSQALAVSSYNEQFF.

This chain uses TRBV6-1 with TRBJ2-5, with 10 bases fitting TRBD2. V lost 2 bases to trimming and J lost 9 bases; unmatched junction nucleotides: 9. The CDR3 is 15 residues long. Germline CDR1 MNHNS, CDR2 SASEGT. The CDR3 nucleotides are TGTGCCAGCAGTGAACTAGCGGGGGCCCCTGCGGCCCAGTACTTC. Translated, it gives CASSELAGAPAAQYF.

CDR3 sequence (DNA): TGTGCCAGCAGCCGTTGGGAAAACACTGAAGCTTTCTTT. Translated, it gives CASSRWENTEAFF. This chain links TRBV14 with TRBJ1-1, with no clear D. V was trimmed by 4 bases and J by 2 bases, leaving 8 bases between them. This CDR3 is 13 amino acids long. CDR1 and CDR2 from the germline V gene are SGHDN and FVKESK.

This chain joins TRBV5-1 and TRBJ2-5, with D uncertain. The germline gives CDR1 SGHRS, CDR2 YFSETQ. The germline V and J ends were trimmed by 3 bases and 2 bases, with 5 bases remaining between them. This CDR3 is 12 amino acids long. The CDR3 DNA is TGCGCCAGCAGCTGGGGTCAAGAGACCCAGTACTTC. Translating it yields CASSWGQETQYF.

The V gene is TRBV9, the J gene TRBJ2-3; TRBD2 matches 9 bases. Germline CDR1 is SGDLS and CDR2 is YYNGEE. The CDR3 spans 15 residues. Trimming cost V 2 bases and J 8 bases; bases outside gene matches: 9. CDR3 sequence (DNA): TGTGCCAGCAGCGTGGCGGGAGGGCCTATAGGTACGCAGTATTTT. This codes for CASSVAGGPIGTQYF.

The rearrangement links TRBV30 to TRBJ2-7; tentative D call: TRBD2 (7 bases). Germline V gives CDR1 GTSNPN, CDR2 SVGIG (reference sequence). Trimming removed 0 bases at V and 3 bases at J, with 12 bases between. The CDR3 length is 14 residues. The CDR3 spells CAWSVGGGSYEQYF. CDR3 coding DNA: TGTGCCTGGAGTGTAGGGGGGGGGAGCTACGAGCAGTACTTC.

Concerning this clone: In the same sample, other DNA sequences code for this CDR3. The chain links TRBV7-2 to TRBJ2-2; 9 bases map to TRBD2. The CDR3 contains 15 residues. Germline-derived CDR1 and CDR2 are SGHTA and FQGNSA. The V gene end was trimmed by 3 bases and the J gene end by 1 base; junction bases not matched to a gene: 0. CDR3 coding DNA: TGTGCCAGCAGCTTGACTAGCGGGAACACCGGGGAGCTGTTTTTT. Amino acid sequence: CASSLTSGNTGELFF.

The DNA for the CDR3 is TGTGCCAGCAGCTCGACTAGCTACAATGAGCAGTTCTTC. Protein product: CASSSTSYNEQFF. The chain couples TRBV11-3 to TRBJ2-1, with D tentatively TRBD2 (6 bases). This CDR3 has 13 residues. Trimming stripped 4 bases from V and 3 bases from J, with 7 bases between. Germline assignment: CDR1 SGHNT and CDR2 YENEEA.

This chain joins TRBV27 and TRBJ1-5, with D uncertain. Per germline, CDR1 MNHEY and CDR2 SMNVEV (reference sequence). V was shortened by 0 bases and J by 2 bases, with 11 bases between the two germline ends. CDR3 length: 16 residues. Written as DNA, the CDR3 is TGTGCCAGCAGTTTATCTGGGTGGATGGGCAATCAGCCCCAGCATTTT. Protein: CASSLSGWMGNQPQHF.

The CDR3 DNA sequence: TGTGCCAGCAGCTTTCAGGGGATCTATGGCTACACCTTC. This translates into CASSFQGIYGYTF. V is TRBV11-3 and J is TRBJ1-2; D possibly corresponds to TRBD1 (6 bases). The CDR3 is made up of 13 amino acids. The V end was cut by 3 bases, the J end by 4 bases, with 9 bases between. Germline V gene data show CDR1 as SGHNT and CDR2 as YENEEA.

The CDR3 region is CASGTPGPETQYF. In nucleotides, the CDR3 is TGTGCCAGCGGGACTCCTGGCCCAGAGACCCAGTACTTC. V usage is TRBV2 and J usage is TRBJ2-5; weak D call: TRBD2 (6 bases). This CDR3 is built from 13 residues. With 8 bases removed from V and 4 bases from J, the gap between germline ends came to 14 bases. Germline V lookup: CDR1 SNHLY, CDR2 FYNNEI.